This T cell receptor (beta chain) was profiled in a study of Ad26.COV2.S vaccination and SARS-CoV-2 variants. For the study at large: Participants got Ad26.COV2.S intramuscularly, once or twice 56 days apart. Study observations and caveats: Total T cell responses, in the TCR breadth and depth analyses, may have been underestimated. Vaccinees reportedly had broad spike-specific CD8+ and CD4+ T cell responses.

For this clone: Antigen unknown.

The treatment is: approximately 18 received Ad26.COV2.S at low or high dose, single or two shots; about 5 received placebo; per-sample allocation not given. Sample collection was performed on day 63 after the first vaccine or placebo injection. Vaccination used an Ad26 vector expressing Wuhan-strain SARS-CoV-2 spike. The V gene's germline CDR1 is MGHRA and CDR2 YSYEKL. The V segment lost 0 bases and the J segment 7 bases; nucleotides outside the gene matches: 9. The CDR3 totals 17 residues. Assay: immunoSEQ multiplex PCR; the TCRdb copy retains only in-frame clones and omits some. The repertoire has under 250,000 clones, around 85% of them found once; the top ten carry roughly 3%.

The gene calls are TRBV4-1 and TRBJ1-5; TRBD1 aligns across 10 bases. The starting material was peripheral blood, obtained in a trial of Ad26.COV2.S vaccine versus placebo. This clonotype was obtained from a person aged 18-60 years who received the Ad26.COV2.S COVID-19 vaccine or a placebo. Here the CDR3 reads CASSQDPGQGTVQPQHF. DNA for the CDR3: TGCGCCAGCAGCCAAGATCCGGGACAGGGGACGGTACAGCCCCAGCATTTT.